This T cell receptor beta chain is from a study of identical twins. TCRdb fed the 5' RACE reads into MiXCR, producing one record per CDR3 protein. The data hold under 350,000 distinct CDR3 sequences, with 7.5% to 9.5% observed a single time. Germline CDR1 SGHRS, CDR2 YFSETQ. CDR3 length equals 14 residues. Trimming stripped 6 bases from V and 4 bases from J, with 16 bases between. This clonotype came up a few times. These data also formed part of another study, on yellow fever vaccine responses in identical twins.

The source material was CD8+ T cells sorted from blood. This receptor was taken from a young woman in good health. The chain carries TRBV5-1 and TRBJ1-1; D may be TRBD1 (5 bases). CDR3 region: CASTDYERGTEAFF. The CDR3 DNA follows: TGCGCCAGCACGGACTACGAGAGGGGCACTGAAGCTTTCTTT.